Listed below are T cell receptor beta chains from one sample, sequenced in a study of cytomegalovirus exposure and HLA in healthy donors. TCRdb's table, derived via immunoSEQ multiplex PCR, lists solely in-frame clones and lacks some. This sample has about 240,000 clones, with roughly 86% found just once. Sequencing was done on a sample of PBMCs. The receptors originated from a woman aged 30 to 39 in good health and CMV-seropositive. Both conserved end residues are part of each CDR3. A D gene is named only where the DNA matches it firmly. A clone size is listed for some rows: how often the clone was seen (once, few, many), or a class if it is expanded.

clone size	D gene	V gene	J gene	CDR3 protein	CDR3 DNA
.	.	TRBV10-2	TRBJ2-7	CASSESGGEGVGEYF	TGCGCCAGCAGTGAGTCAGGGGGGGAGGGGGTTGGAGAGTACTTC
.	.	TRBV7-9	TRBJ1-2	CASSFTLTGTTEKGYTF	TGTGCCAGCAGCTTTACCCTTACCGGGACAACTGAGAAAGGCTACACCTTC
once	.	TRBV7-3	TRBJ2-2	CASSAVGGRMTGELFF	TGTGCCAGCAGCGCCGTCGGAGGGAGAATGACCGGGGAGCTGTTTTTT
.	.	TRBV10-1	TRBJ2-2	CASSEKAGTNTGELFF	TGCGCCAGCAGTGAGAAGGCGGGCACGAACACCGGGGAGCTGTTTTTT
.	TRBD2	TRBV12-5	TRBJ2-5	CASGRISGRGQETQYF	TGTGCTAGTGGCCGCATTAGCGGGAGGGGGCAAGAGACCCAGTACTTC
.	.	TRBV2	TRBJ2-7	CASSEANVLLYEQYF	TGTGCCAGCAGTGAAGCGAACGTACTCCTCTACGAGCAGTACTTC
.	.	TRBV30	TRBJ2-7	CAWRDSGVSYEQYF	TGTGCCTGGAGGGATAGCGGCGTCTCCTACGAGCAGTACTTC
.	TRBD1	TRBV6-5	TRBJ2-5	CASRGTGGVETQYF	TGTGCCAGCAGGGGGACAGGGGGGGTTGAGACCCAGTACTTC
.	TRBD2	TRBV29-1	TRBJ2-7	CSVVVLAGGEQYF	TGCAGCGTTGTCGTACTAGCGGGAGGAGAGCAGTACTTC
.	.	TRBV6-5	TRBJ2-3	CASSTLGLGIDTQYF	TGTGCCAGCAGTACTCTAGGATTAGGAATAGATACGCAGTATTTT
.	.	TRBV11-3	TRBJ2-3	CASSLVRGTDTQYF	TGTGCCAGCAGCTTAGTCCGGGGCACAGATACGCAGTATTTT
few	TRBD2	TRBV15	TRBJ2-1	CATSRDSVGTRRANEQFF	TGTGCCACCAGCAGAGATTCTGTTGGGACTAGGAGGGCCAATGAGCAGTTCTTC
.	.	TRBV5-1	TRBJ2-2	CASSSSGEGTTGELFF	TGCGCCAGCAGCTCCTCGGGGGAAGGCACCACCGGGGAGCTGTTTTTT
.	TRBD1	TRBV29-1	TRBJ2-7	CSVEEETGDHYEQYF	TGCAGCGTTGAAGAGGAGACAGGGGATCACTACGAGCAGTACTTC
.	.	TRBV15	TRBJ1-1	CATSSLWPVGGDTEAFF	TGTGCCACCAGCAGCCTTTGGCCCGTGGGGGGGGACACTGAAGCTTTCTTT
.	.	TRBV11-3	TRBJ2-7	CASSSTDRTYEQYF	TGTGCCAGCAGCTCTACCGACAGAACCTACGAGCAGTACTTC
.	.	TRBV30	TRBJ1-1	CAWSVPPGILDTEAFF	TGTGCCTGGAGTGTACCCCCGGGGATACTTGACACTGAAGCTTTCTTT
.	TRBD1	TRBV2	TRBJ1-3	CASSFDRELGNTIYF	TGTGCCAGCAGTTTTGACAGGGAACTAGGAAACACCATATATTTT
.	.	TRBV27	TRBJ1-1	CASSLYSPAGAEAFF	TGTGCCAGCAGTTTATATTCTCCGGCGGGGGCTGAAGCTTTCTTT
.	TRBD1	TRBV30	TRBJ1-2	CAWSPWDSSVRGYTF	TGTGCCTGGAGTCCCTGGGACAGCTCTGTACGTGGCTACACCTTC
.	TRBD1	TRBV28	TRBJ2-1	CASSPNSGTGPYFSSYNEQFF	TGTGCCAGCAGCCCTAATTCCGGGACAGGGCCGTATTTTAGCTCCTACAATGAGCAGTTCTTC
.	TRBD2	TRBV27	TRBJ2-7	CASRRAGTSSYEQYF	TGTGCCAGCCGAAGGGCCGGGACTAGCTCCTACGAGCAGTACTTC
.	.	TRBV29-1	TRBJ2-7	CSVEQAYEQYF	TGCAGCGTTGAACAGGCCTACGAGCAGTACTTC
.	.	TRBV11-2	TRBJ2-1	CASSLAEEQFF	TGTGCCAGCAGCTTGGCGGAGGAGCAGTTCTTC
.	.	TRBV4-1	TRBJ1-1	CASSQGTPNTEAFF	TGCGCCAGCAGCCAAGGGACACCGAACACTGAAGCTTTCTTT
few	.	TRBV6-5	TRBJ1-3	CASSWRSGNTIYF	TGTGCCAGCAGTTGGCGGTCTGGAAACACCATATATTTT
few	.	TRBV28	TRBJ1-2	CATRQFAYGYTF	TGTGCCACCCGACAGTTTGCCTATGGCTACACCTTC
.	.	TRBV5-1	TRBJ1-1	CASSLGWGGRNTEAFF	TGCGCCAGCAGCTTGGGATGGGGAGGGAGGAACACTGAAGCTTTCTTT
.	.	TRBV5-6	TRBJ1-1	CASTSQNTEAFF	TGTGCCAGCACCTCACAGAACACTGAAGCTTTCTTT
once	.	TRBV7-8	TRBJ2-7	CASSLFLESAYEQYF	TGTGCCAGCAGCTTATTTCTGGAGTCGGCCTACGAGCAGTACTTC
.	TRBD1	TRBV27	TRBJ2-6	CASSSRDRPSGANVLTF	TGTGCCAGCAGTTCCAGGGACAGGCCTTCGGGGGCCAACGTCCTGACTTTC
.	.	TRBV7-6	TRBJ2-1	CASSLEDTYSYNEQFF	TGTGCCAGCAGCTTAGAGGACACTTACTCCTACAATGAGCAGTTCTTC
.	.	TRBV4-2	TRBJ2-1	CASSQDLNEQFF	TGTGCCAGCAGCCAAGACCTTAATGAGCAGTTCTTC
few	.	TRBV4-2	TRBJ1-2	CASTTTTTEGYTF	TGTGCCAGCACTACGACTACAACGGAGGGCTACACCTTC
.	TRBD1	TRBV28	TRBJ1-1	CASSFPGTGFDTEAFF	TGTGCCAGCAGTTTCCCGGGGACAGGATTCGACACTGAAGCTTTCTTT
.	TRBD1	TRBV27	TRBJ1-5	CASGASRAGGKGNQPQHF	TGTGCCAGCGGGGCTTCCAGGGCAGGGGGAAAGGGCAATCAGCCCCAGCATTTT
.	TRBD2	TRBV10-2	TRBJ2-7	CASSERSSGSLDEQYF	TGCGCCAGCAGTGAACGCTCTAGCGGGAGTCTTGACGAGCAGTACTTC
many	.	TRBV4-1	TRBJ1-2	CASSQGETYGYTF	TGCGCCAGCAGCCAGGGTGAGACATATGGCTACACCTTC
once	.	TRBV6-1	TRBJ1-4	CASSEAPREDREKLFF	TGTGCCAGCAGTGAAGCTCCCAGGGAGGATCGGGAAAAACTGTTTTTT
.	.	TRBV5-1	TRBJ1-1	CASSLQTGNTEAFF	TGCGCCAGCAGCCTGCAGACAGGGAACACTGAAGCTTTCTTT
.	.	TRBV11-2	TRBJ1-1	CASSLGAGENTEAFF	TGTGCCAGCAGCCTCGGCGCGGGGGAAAACACTGAAGCTTTCTTT
.	TRBD1	TRBV6-1	TRBJ1-4	CASRLGTEGEKLFF	TGTGCCAGCAGACTCGGGACAGAAGGCGAAAAACTGTTTTTT
.	TRBD1	TRBV30	TRBJ2-7	CAWSGQGYEQYF	TGTGCCTGGAGTGGACAGGGGTACGAGCAGTACTTC
.	.	TRBV7-2	TRBJ1-1	CASSLDRVTEAFF	TGTGCCAGCAGCTTAGACAGGGTGACTGAAGCTTTCTTT
.	TRBD1	TRBV2	TRBJ2-1	CASRGGQGSSYNEQFF	TGTGCCAGCAGAGGGGGACAGGGAAGTTCCTACAATGAGCAGTTCTTC
.	.	TRBV6-1	TRBJ1-4	CASSPQGHNEKLFF	TGTGCCAGCAGCCCCCAGGGTCATAATGAAAAACTGTTTTTT
.	.	TRBV6-6	TRBJ1-1	CASIVSTEAFF	TGTGCCAGCATAGTAAGCACTGAAGCTTTCTTT
.	.	TRBV2	TRBJ2-1	CASSRELAPNNEQFF	TGTGCCAGCAGCCGCGAGCTAGCACCCAACAATGAGCAGTTCTTC
.	TRBD1	TRBV6-1	TRBJ1-1	CASRTGGSTEAFF	TGTGCCAGCAGGACAGGGGGCTCCACTGAAGCTTTCTTT
.	.	TRBV7-9	TRBJ2-1	CASSLGGPEEGQEQFF	TGTGCCAGCAGCTTAGGCGGGCCAGAGGAGGGGCAAGAGCAGTTCTTC
.	TRBD1	TRBV28	TRBJ1-1	CASSLRTGNTEAFF	TGTGCCAGCAGTTTACGGACAGGGAACACTGAAGCTTTCTTT
.	TRBD1	TRBV6-1	TRBJ1-1	CASSRQGLGTEAFF	TGTGCCAGCAGTCGACAGGGTCTGGGCACTGAAGCTTTCTTT
.	TRBD1	TRBV30	TRBJ1-2	CAWSVQGMVGYTF	TGTGCCTGGAGTGTACAGGGGATGGTGGGCTACACCTTC
.	TRBD2	TRBV5-1	TRBJ2-1	CASSFLAGGPNEQFF	TGCGCCAGCAGCTTTCTAGCGGGAGGGCCGAATGAGCAGTTCTTC